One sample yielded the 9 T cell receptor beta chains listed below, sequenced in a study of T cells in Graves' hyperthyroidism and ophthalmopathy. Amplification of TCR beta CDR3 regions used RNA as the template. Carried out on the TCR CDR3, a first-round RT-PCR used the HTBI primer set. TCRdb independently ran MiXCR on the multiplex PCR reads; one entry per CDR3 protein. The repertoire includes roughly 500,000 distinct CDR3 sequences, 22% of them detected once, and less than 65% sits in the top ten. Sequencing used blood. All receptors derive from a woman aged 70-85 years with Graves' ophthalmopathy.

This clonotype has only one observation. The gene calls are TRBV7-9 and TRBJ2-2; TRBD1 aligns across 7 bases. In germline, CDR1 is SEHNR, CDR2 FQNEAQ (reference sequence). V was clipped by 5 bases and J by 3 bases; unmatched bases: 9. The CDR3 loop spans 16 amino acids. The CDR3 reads CASSHRDRGYTGELFF. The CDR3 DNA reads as TGTGCCAGCAGCCACCGGGACAGAGGATACACCGGGGAGCTGTTTTTT.

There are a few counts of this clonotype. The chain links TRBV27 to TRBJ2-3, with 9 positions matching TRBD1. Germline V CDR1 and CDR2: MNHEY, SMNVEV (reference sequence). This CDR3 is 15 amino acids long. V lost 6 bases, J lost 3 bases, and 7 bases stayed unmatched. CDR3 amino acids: CASRGQGYGTDTQYF. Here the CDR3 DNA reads TGTGCCAGCAGGGGACAGGGTTATGGAACAGATACGCAGTATTTT.

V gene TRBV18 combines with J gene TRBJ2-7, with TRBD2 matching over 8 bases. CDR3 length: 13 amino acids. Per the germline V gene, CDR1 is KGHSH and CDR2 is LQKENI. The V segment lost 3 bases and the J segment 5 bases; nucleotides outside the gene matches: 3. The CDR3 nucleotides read TGTGCCAGCTCACCTAGCGGGACCCACGAGCAGTACTTC. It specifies CASSPSGTHEQYF.

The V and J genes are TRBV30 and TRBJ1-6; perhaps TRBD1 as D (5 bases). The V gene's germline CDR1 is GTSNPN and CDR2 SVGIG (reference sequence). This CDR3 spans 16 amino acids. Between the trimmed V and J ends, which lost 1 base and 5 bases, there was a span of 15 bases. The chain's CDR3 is CAWSGRLWGNNSPLHF. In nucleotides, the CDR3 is TGTGCCTGGAGTGGTCGACTCTGGGGGAATAATTCACCCCTCCACTTT. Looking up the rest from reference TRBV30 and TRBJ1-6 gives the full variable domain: SQTIHQWPATLVQPVGSPLSLECTVEGTSNPNLYWYRQAAGRGLQLLFYSVGIGQISSEVPQNLSASRPQDRQFILSSKKLLLSDSGFYLCAWSGRLWGNNSPLHFGNGTRLTVT.

Written as DNA, the CDR3 is TGTGCCAGCAGCTTAGCAGGGTTCTCCGGGGAGCTGTTTTTT. Amino acids: CASSLAGFSGELFF. The chain couples TRBV7-2 to TRBJ2-2; D remains unclear. This CDR3 region has 14 residues. V was clipped by 0 bases and J by 6 bases, with 8 bases between them. Germline values: CDR1 SGHTA, CDR2 FQGNSA. Combining the CDR3 with reference TRBV7-2 and TRBJ2-2 gives the whole variable domain GAGVSQSPSNKVTEKGKDVELRCDPISGHTALYWYRQSLGQGLEFLIYFQGNSAPDKSGLPSDRFSAERTGGSVSTLTIQRTQQEDSAVYLCASSLAGFSGELFFGEGSRLTVL.

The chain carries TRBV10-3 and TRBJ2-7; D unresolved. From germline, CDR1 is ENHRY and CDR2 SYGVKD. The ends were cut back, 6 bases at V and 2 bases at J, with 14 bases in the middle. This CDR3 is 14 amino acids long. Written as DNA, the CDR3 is TGTGCCATCAGCCGGACGGATCATACCTACGAGCAGTACTTC. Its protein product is CAISRTDHTYEQYF.

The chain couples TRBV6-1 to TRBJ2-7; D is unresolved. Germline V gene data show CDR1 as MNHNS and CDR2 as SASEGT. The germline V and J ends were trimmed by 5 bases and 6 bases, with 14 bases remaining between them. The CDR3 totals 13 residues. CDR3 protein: CASSPTSWGEQYF. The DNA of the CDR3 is TGTGCCAGCAGTCCTACCTCGTGGGGCGAGCAGTACTTC.

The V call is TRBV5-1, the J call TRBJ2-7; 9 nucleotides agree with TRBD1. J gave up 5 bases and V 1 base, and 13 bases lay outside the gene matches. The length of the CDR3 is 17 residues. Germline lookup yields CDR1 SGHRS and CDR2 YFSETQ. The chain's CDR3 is CASSLFGTGRSSHEQYF. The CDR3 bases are TGCGCCAGCAGCTTGTTTGGGACAGGGCGTTCCTCGCACGAGCAGTACTTC.

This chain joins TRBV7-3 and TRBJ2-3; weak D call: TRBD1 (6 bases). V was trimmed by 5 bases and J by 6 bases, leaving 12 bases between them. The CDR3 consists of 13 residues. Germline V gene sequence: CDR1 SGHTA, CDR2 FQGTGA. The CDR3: CASSTLTGDTQYF. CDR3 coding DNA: TGTGCCAGCAGCACTCTTACAGGGGATACGCAGTATTTT.